The 2 T cell receptor beta chains below all came from one sample that was sequenced in a study of cytomegalovirus exposure and HLA in healthy donors (dated by TCRdb to the late 2010s). Preparation of the library involved the immunoSEQ multiplex PCR assay. For the multiplex PCR, a mixture combining 60 forward primers for TCR Vbeta segments and 13 reverse primers for TCR Jbeta segments was used. Not all clones reach the TCRdb copy of this immuneACCESS table, which keeps in-frame sequences only. Checked studies attribute under half of the gap to unresolved V genes and leave the rest unexplained. For this sample there are about 180,000 clones; around three quarters appear just once. 0.69% of the sample rests with the top ten. The sequenced sample consisted of PBMCs. These receptors originate from a middle-aged woman in good health and CMV-seronegative.

This rearrangement joins TRBV10-3 to TRBJ1-2, with TRBD1 identical over 8 bases. From germline, CDR1 is ENHRY and CDR2 SYGVKD. V shed 0 bases and J 5 bases; nucleotides not matched to a gene: 5. The CDR3 runs to 15 residues. In nucleotides, the CDR3 is TGTGCCATCAGTGAGTCCCGGGACAGGATTTATGGCTACACCTTC. It yields the protein CAISESRDRIYGYTF.

The genes are TRBV4-1 and TRBJ2-2; 9 nucleotides line up with TRBD2. CDR3 length: 18 residues. Germline V lookup: CDR1 MGHRA, CDR2 YSYEKL. V shed 1 base and J 4 bases; nucleotides not matched to a gene: 10. The CDR3 reads CASSQVIAGGSVTGELFF. CDR3 sequence (DNA): TGCGCCAGCAGCCAAGTTATCGCGGGGGGGTCTGTCACCGGGGAGCTGTTTTTT.